These 14 T cell receptor beta chains came from one sample sequenced in a study of cytomegalovirus exposure and HLA in healthy donors. 60 Vbeta and 13 Jbeta primers were used in PCR. Method: immunoSEQ multiplex PCR; TCRdb's copy keeps in-frame clones and lacks some. Of around 99,000 clones listed, 63% were seen once; the top ten hold 6% to 6.5%. The sample was PBMCs. Every receptor here comes from a woman in her twenties or thirties in good health and CMV-seronegative.

V gene TRBV28 combines with J gene TRBJ2-5; perhaps TRBD1 as D (5 bases). V was shortened by 6 bases and J by 4 bases, with 18 bases between the two germline ends. Germline CDR1 and CDR2: MDHEN and SYDVKM. The CDR3 is made up of 15 amino acids. This chain's CDR3 is CASSPRQWVGETQYF. The CDR3 nucleotides read TGTGCCAGCAGCCCCCGACAGTGGGTCGGAGAGACCCAGTACTTC.

The rearrangement uses TRBV6-1 and TRBJ2-3; no firm D call. The V gene lost 1 base and the J gene lost 6 bases, with 11 bases spanning the gap. CDR3 length: 14 amino acids. CDR1 and CDR2 from the germline V gene are MNHNS and SASEGT. The chain's CDR3 is CASSEDPSWDTQYF. The CDR3 DNA reads TGTGCCAGCAGTGAAGACCCCAGTTGGGATACGCAGTATTTT.

This clone has just a few counts. The genes are TRBV5-1 and TRBJ2-2; 9 nucleotides align to TRBD1. This CDR3 is 15 amino acids long. Losses at the gene ends were 3 bases for V and 6 bases for J; bases not matched to a gene: 6. Germline values: CDR1 SGHRS, CDR2 YFSETQ. The CDR3 region has the DNA TGCGCCAGCAGCTCCCGGGACAGGGCCGCCGGGGAGCTGTTTTTT. It encodes CASSSRDRAAGELFF. The complete variable domain, with remaining parts taken from reference TRBV5-1 and TRBJ2-2, reads KAGVTQTPRYLIKTRGQQVTLSCSPISGHRSVSWYQQTPGQGLQFLFEYFSETQRNKGNFPGRFSGRQFSNSRSEMNVSTLELGDSALYLCASSSRDRAAGELFFGEGSRLTVL.

This clone was picked up many times. V usage is TRBV6-4 and J usage is TRBJ1-1; D not resolved. V lost 4 bases, J lost 0 bases, and 12 bases lay in between. This CDR3 is built from 15 residues. Germline assignment: CDR1 MRHNA and CDR2 SNTAGT. The CDR3 loop is CASSVRVLVNTEAFF. The CDR3 nucleotides are TGTGCCAGCAGTGTGAGGGTCTTGGTGAACACTGAAGCTTTCTTT.

The rearrangement links TRBV6-4 to TRBJ2-5, with 7 bases matching TRBD2. The CDR3 is 15 residues long. V was pared by 10 bases and J by 1 base, with 12 bases of the junction left unmatched. Germline V gives CDR1 MRHNA, CDR2 SNTAGT. For the CDR3, the DNA is TGTGCCACCCCCAGGAGCGGGAACTTCCAAGAGACCCAGTACTTC. Its translation is CATPRSGNFQETQYF.

The rearrangement uses TRBV29-1 and TRBJ2-2, with TRBD1 matching 10 bases. The J segment lost 5 bases and the V segment lost 5 bases, leaving 5 bases of the junction unmatched. Germline-derived CDR1 and CDR2 are SQVTM and ANQGSEA. The CDR3 contains 14 residues. CDR3 coding DNA: TGCAGCGTTATCGACAGGGGGCAAACCGGGGAGCTGTTTTTT. Protein sequence: CSVIDRGQTGELFF.

The V call is TRBV13, the J call TRBJ2-7, with D perhaps TRBD2 (7 bases). This CDR3 is built from 15 residues. V was trimmed by 5 bases and J by 5 bases, leaving 19 bases between them. CDR1 PRHDT and CDR2 FYEKMQ come from the germline V gene (reference sequence). The CDR3: CASSERGASLDEQYF. CDR3 bases: TGTGCCAGCAGCGAACGGGGGGCCAGCCTGGACGAGCAGTACTTC.

The chain is built from TRBV5-6 and TRBJ2-6; no firm D call. Germline loops: CDR1 SGHDT, CDR2 YYEEEE. V shed 0 bases and J shed 0 bases, with 10 bases lying between them. The CDR3 contains 17 residues. CDR3 sequence: CASSLVGLPSGANVLTF. CDR3 in DNA: TGTGCCAGCAGCTTGGTTGGCCTGCCCTCTGGGGCCAACGTCCTGACTTTC.

On this clone: Distinct nucleotide sequences in the sample also encode this CDR3. This chain uses TRBV10-2 with TRBJ2-7; TRBD2 agrees at 9 bases. After removal of 0 bases from V and 3 bases from J, the junction contained 6 bases not matched to a gene. CDR3 length equals 16 residues. Germline-derived CDR1 and CDR2 are WSHSY and SAAADI. The CDR3 nucleotides are TGCGCCAGCAGTGAGTCTGGTAGCGGGGGACTCTACGAGCAGTACTTC. It encodes CASSESGSGGLYEQYF.

The V call is TRBV10-3, the J call TRBJ1-2; D is perhaps TRBD1 (6 bases). Germline CDR1 ENHRY, CDR2 SYGVKD. CDR3 length: 14 amino acids. V gave up 4 bases and J gave up 5 bases, with 14 bases separating them. The CDR3, as DNA: TGTGCCATCAGTGGACAACAGGGTCCGTATGGCTACACCTTC. This translates into CAISGQQGPYGYTF.

As regards this clone: One junction end does not reproduce the germline sequence, and a read error may be involved. This sequence joins TRBV7-2 and TRBJ1-2; tentatively, D is TRBD1 (5 bases). The germline gives CDR1 SGHTA, CDR2 FQGNSA. The CDR3 extends over 12 amino acids. The CDR3 loop is CASSLDSFGYTF. CDR3 DNA: TGTGCCAGCAGTTTAGACAGTTTTGGCTACACCTTC.

The V and J genes are TRBV10-2 and TRBJ1-2, with D unclear. Germline CDR1 is WSHSY and CDR2 is SAAADI. The CDR3 covers 13 residues. The germline V and J ends were trimmed by 4 bases and 3 bases, with 9 bases remaining between them. The CDR3 loop reads CASSVVGDYGYTF. CDR3 DNA sequence: TGCGCCAGCAGTGTGGTCGGGGACTATGGCTACACCTTC.

The chain is built from TRBV10-3 and TRBJ2-1, with TRBD2 matching over 7 bases. V shed 3 bases, J shed 7 bases, and the junction held 9 bases outside the gene matches. This CDR3 contains 15 residues. Germline V gene data show CDR1 as ENHRY and CDR2 as SYGVKD. CDR3 DNA sequence: TGTGCCATCAGTGAACTGGCGGGAGAGGGGAATGAGCAGTTCTTC. Translated, it gives CAISELAGEGNEQFF.

The genes are TRBV10-1 and TRBJ2-1, with a tentative D call TRBD2 (6 bases). Germline V gives CDR1 WNHNN, CDR2 SYGVQD (reference sequence). This CDR3 has 18 amino acids. V was clipped by 3 bases and J by 1 base, with 19 bases between them. In DNA, the CDR3 is TGCGCCAGCAGTGAAGGGGTCGGGAGCCGGAATTCCTACAATGAGCAGTTCTTC. Encoded protein: CASSEGVGSRNSYNEQFF.